This TCR beta chain was recorded in a study of blood T cell repertoires in COVID-19. The table came from immunoSEQ multiplex PCR; TCRdb's copy has only in-frame clones and leaves some out. The data hold roughly 280,000 clones, with approximately 86% observed a single time. In this sample, this clone turned up once. This sample includes further DNA sequences coding for the same CDR3. Trimming pared 6 bases from V and 1 base from J, leaving 14 bases between. CDR1 is SGHDT, CDR2 YYEEEE, per germline. The CDR3 contains 14 residues. This receptor was identified in a man between 35 and 55 years old with active or convalescent COVID-19. The sample taken for sequencing was peripheral blood. The rearrangement links TRBV5-6 to TRBJ2-7; possible D gene TRBD1, 6 bases. The CDR3 coding sequence is TGTGCCAGCACCCGGGCAGGGGATTCCTACGAGCAGTACTTC. Its protein is CASTRAGDSYEQYF.